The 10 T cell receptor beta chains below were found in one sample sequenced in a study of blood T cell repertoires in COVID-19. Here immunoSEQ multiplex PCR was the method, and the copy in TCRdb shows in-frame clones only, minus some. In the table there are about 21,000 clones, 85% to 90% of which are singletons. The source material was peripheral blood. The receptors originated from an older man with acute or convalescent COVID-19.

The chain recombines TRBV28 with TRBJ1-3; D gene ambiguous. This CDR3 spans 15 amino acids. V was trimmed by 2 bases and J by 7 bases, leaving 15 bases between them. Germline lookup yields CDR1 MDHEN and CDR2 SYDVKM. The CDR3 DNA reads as TGTGCCAGCAGTTTAAGAGGGAGTGGAGGCAACACCATATATTTT. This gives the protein CASSLRGSGGNTIYF.

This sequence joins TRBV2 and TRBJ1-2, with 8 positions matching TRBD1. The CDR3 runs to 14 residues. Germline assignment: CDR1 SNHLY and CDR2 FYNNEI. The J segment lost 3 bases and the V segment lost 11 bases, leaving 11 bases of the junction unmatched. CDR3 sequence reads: CAGAGTGFYYGYTF. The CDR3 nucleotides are TGTGCCGGAGCCGGGACAGGTTTTTACTATGGCTACACCTTC. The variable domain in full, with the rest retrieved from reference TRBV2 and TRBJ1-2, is EPEVTQTPSHQVTQMGQEVILRCVPISNHLYFYWYRQILGQKVEFLVSFYNNEISEKSEIFDDQFSVERPDGSNFTLKIRSTKLEDSAMYFCAGAGTGFYYGYTFGSGTRLTVV.

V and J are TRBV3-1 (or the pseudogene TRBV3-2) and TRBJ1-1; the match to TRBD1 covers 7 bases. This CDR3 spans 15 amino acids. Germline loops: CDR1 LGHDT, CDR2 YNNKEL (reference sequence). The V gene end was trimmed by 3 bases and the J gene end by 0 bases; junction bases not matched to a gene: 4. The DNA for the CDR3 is TGTGCCAGCAGCCAGGGACAGATTTTGAACACTGAAGCTTTCTTT. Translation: CASSQGQILNTEAFF.

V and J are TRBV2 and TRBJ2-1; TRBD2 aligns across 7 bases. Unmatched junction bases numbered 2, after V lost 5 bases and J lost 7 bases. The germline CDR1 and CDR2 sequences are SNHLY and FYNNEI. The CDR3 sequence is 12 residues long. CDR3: CASSRSGNEQFF. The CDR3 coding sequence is TGTGCCAGCAGTCGTAGCGGGAATGAGCAGTTCTTC.

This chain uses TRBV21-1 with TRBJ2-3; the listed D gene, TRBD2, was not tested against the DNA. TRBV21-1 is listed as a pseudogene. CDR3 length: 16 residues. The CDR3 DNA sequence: TGTGCCAGCAGCAAAGACTTGTGGCGGGGGACAGATACGCAGTATTTT. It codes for CASSKDLWRGTDTQYF.

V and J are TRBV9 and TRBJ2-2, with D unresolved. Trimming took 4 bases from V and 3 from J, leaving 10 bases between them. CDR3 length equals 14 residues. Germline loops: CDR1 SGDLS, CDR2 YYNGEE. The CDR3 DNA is TGTGCCAGCAGCTCCCAGTCCCACACCGGGGAGCTGTTTTTT. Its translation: CASSSQSHTGELFF.

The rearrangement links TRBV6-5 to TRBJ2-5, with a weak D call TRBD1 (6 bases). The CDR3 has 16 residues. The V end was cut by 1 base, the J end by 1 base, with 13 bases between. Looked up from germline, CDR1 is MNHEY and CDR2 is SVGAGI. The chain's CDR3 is CASSYFRGDLQETQYF. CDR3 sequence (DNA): TGTGCCAGCAGTTACTTCAGGGGCGACCTCCAAGAGACCCAGTACTTC.

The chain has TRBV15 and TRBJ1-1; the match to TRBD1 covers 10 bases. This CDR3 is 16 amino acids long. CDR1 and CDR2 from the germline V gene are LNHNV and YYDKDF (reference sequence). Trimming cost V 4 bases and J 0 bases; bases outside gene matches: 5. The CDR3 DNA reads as TGTGCCACCAGCATAGGGACAGGGGAGATGAACACTGAAGCTTTCTTT. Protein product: CATSIGTGEMNTEAFF.

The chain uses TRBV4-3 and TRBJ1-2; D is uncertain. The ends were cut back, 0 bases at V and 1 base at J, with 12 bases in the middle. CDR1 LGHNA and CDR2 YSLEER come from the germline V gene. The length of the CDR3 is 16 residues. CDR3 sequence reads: CASSQDVFRGNYGYTF. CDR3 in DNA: TGCGCCAGCAGCCAAGATGTTTTTCGGGGTAACTATGGCTACACCTTC.

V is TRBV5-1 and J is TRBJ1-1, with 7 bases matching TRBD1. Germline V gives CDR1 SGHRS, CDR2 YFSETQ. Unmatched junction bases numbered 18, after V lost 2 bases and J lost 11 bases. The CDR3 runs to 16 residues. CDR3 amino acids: CASSFSTLKTGVSAFF. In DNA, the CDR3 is TGCGCCAGCAGCTTTTCCACGCTCAAAACAGGGGTAAGCGCTTTCTTT.